These T cell receptor beta chains were read from a single sample in a study of cytomegalovirus exposure and HLA in healthy donors. Profiled with immunoSEQ multiplex PCR; TCRdb holds only in-frame clones, not every one. The table includes around 40,000 clones, about 80% detected once. The source material was PBMCs. These receptors were obtained from a man aged 25-40 years in good health and CMV-seronegative. CDR3s include the opening cysteine and the closing phenylalanine or tryptophan. The D gene is left open where the match is weak. Clone size is given for some rows only: seen once, a few or many times, or a class if the clone is expanded.

CDR3 DNA: TGCGCCAGCACCCTTACTTCTAGCGGGAGGGCCTTTTACGAGCAGTACTTC
CDR3 protein: CASTLTSSGRAFYEQYF
CDR3 length: 17
clone size: -
J gene: TRBJ2-7
D gene: TRBD2
V gene: TRBV5-1

CDR3 DNA: TGTGCCAGCAGCTTATGGCAGGATAATTCACCCCTCCACTTT
CDR3 protein: CASSLWQDNSPLHF
CDR3 length: 14
clone size: once
J gene: TRBJ1-6
D gene: -
V gene: TRBV7-6

CDR3 DNA: TGTGCCAGCAGCTTTAAAGGGGCTGGGACAGATACGCAGTATTTT
CDR3 protein: CASSFKGAGTDTQYF
CDR3 length: 15
clone size: -
J gene: TRBJ2-3
D gene: -
V gene: TRBV7-2

CDR3 DNA: TGTGCCAGCAGTTTCCGTCGCTCAGGGGGCGGCGATACGCAGTATTTT
CDR3 protein: CASSFRRSGGGDTQYF
CDR3 length: 16
clone size: -
J gene: TRBJ2-3
D gene: TRBD1
V gene: TRBV27

CDR3 DNA: TGTGCCAGCAGTTTTAACAGGGGTGCAGATACGCAGTATTTT
CDR3 protein: CASSFNRGADTQYF
CDR3 length: 14
clone size: -
J gene: TRBJ2-3
D gene: TRBD1
V gene: TRBV27

CDR3 DNA: TGCGCCAGCAGCTGGGGGCCGACAGGGATCGGGTCTGGGGCCAACGTCCTGACTTTC
CDR3 protein: CASSWGPTGIGSGANVLTF
CDR3 length: 19
clone size: -
J gene: TRBJ2-6
D gene: TRBD1
V gene: TRBV5-1

CDR3 DNA: TGTGCCAGCAGTGGTGGAAATAGGGCTAGCGGGGTTCGAGAGACCCAGTACTTC
CDR3 protein: CASSGGNRASGVRETQYF
CDR3 length: 18
clone size: -
J gene: TRBJ2-5
D gene: TRBD2
V gene: TRBV6-4

CDR3 DNA: TGTGCCAGCGGGACCTCTAGCGGGCGCACAGATACGCAGTATTTT
CDR3 protein: CASGTSSGRTDTQYF
CDR3 length: 15
clone size: -
J gene: TRBJ2-3
D gene: TRBD2
V gene: TRBV5-4

CDR3 DNA: TGTGCCAGCAGCTGGCCGGGACAGGGGCAATACGAGCAGTACTTC
CDR3 protein: CASSWPGQGQYEQYF
CDR3 length: 15
clone size: -
J gene: TRBJ2-7
D gene: TRBD1
V gene: TRBV6-6

CDR3 DNA: TGTGCCAGCAGCTTACTAGCGGGAGCGGGGGAGCAGTACTTC
CDR3 protein: CASSLLAGAGEQYF
CDR3 length: 14
clone size: -
J gene: TRBJ2-7
D gene: TRBD2
V gene: TRBV7-2

CDR3 DNA: TGTGCCAGCAGCTTGGGGCAACCACCCCAGCATTTT
CDR3 protein: CASSLGQPPQHF
CDR3 length: 12
clone size: -
J gene: TRBJ1-5
D gene: -
V gene: TRBV7-2

CDR3 DNA: TGCGCCAGCAGCTTGGTTGGGGCAGGGATAGTTGGGAATGAGCAGTTCTTC
CDR3 protein: CASSLVGAGIVGNEQFF
CDR3 length: 17
clone size: -
J gene: TRBJ2-1
D gene: -
V gene: TRBV5-1